The T cell receptor beta chain under discussion was sequenced for a study of T cells in Graves' hyperthyroidism and ophthalmopathy. Study results and caveats: Expanded thyroid clonotypes (above 0.001) were mostly also found in blood.

About this clonotype: As yet, its antigen is unknown.

No ophthalmopathy progression within 18 months constituted stable Graves' hyperthyroidism. The PBMCs were taken from around 10 ml of fresh peripheral blood. RNA transcripts served as the template for amplifying TCR beta CDR3 regions. The TCR CDR3 was amplified in a first-round RT-PCR using the HTBI primer set. TCRdb redid the calling of the multiplex PCR reads with MiXCR, one entry per CDR3 protein. The top ten clones hold under 65% of a sample with about 210,000 distinct CDR3 sequences, over 15% of them seen once. V lost 4 bases to trimming and J lost 2 bases, with 16 bases between them. The germline CDR1 and CDR2 sequences are SGHRS and YFSETQ. The CDR3 extends over 17 amino acids.

The chain is built from TRBV5-1 and TRBJ2-6, with D uncertain. The sample comprised blood. This receptor was identified in a man aged 50 or older with Graves' hyperthyroidism. CDR3 sequence reads: CASSRTADLTGANVLTF. The CDR3 nucleotides are TGCGCCAGCAGCCGGACGGCGGACCTAACTGGGGCCAACGTCCTGACTTTC. Drawing the rest from reference TRBV5-1 and TRBJ2-6, the complete variable domain is KAGVTQTPRYLIKTRGQQVTLSCSPISGHRSVSWYQQTPGQGLQFLFEYFSETQRNKGNFPGRFSGRQFSNSRSEMNVSTLELGDSALYLCASSRTADLTGANVLTFGAGSRLTVL.